This T cell receptor (beta chain) was documented in a study of CD8 T cells in Susac syndrome. The RNA, about 0.5 to 1 ug, was put through reverse transcription using random hexamers. Amplification of TCR beta CDR3 by immunoSEQ multiplex PCR spanned 54 Vbeta and 13 Jbeta. MiXCR was run by TCRdb on the immunoSEQ multiplex PCR reads, yielding one entry per CDR3 protein. The table includes about 120,000 distinct CDR3 sequences, approximately 90% detected once. The CDR3 has 15 residues. Trimming cost V 6 bases and J 6 bases, with 20 bases left between them. The authors sequenced TCR beta from blood CD8+ and CD4+ T cells. Negative isolation was used for CD8+ and CD4+ T cells and FACS enrichment for TEMRA cells.

The source is a human donor in good health. The rearrangement uses TRBV12-3 or TRBV12-4 and TRBJ1-1, with D tentatively TRBD1 (5 bases). The specimen sequenced was CD8+ T cells from PBMCs. The CDR3 DNA follows: TGTGCCAGCAGCCCCCCAGCAGGGAGGCGGGCTGAAGCTTTCTTT. It encodes CASSPPAGRRAEAFF.